The 30 T cell receptor beta chains reported below all come from one sample, sequenced in a study of T cell responses to AZD1222 COVID-19 vaccine. TCRdb keeps only in-frame clones here, not all; method: immunoSEQ multiplex PCR. The repertoire holds about 120,000 clones, with 80% to 95% as singletons. This material consisted of peripheral blood, taken 28 days after the second dose of the MenACWY control vaccine. Receptor source: an adult who received the MenACWY meningococcal vaccine as a control.

This chain links TRBV30 with TRBJ1-1; D is undetermined. The germline V gene encodes CDR1 GTSNPN and CDR2 SVGIG (reference sequence). The CDR3 length is 13 residues. Trimming stripped 3 bases from V and 1 base from J, with 9 bases between. CDR3 nucleotide sequence: TGTGCCTGGAGCATCTGGGGGAACACTGAAGCTTTCTTT. Protein: CAWSIWGNTEAFF.

Only one count was recorded for this clone. The gene calls are TRBV4-3 and TRBJ2-1; TRBD2 agrees at 10 bases. Trimming took 0 bases from V and 6 from J; bases not matched to a gene: 5. The CDR3 has 16 residues. The germline CDR1 and CDR2 sequences are LGHNA and YSLEER. CDR3: CASSQDRTSGVNEQFF. CDR3 coding DNA: TGCGCCAGCAGCCAAGATCGGACTAGCGGAGTCAATGAGCAGTTCTTC.

The CDR3 bases are TGTGCCAGTAGTATAGCCCCGACCGTCCTGAACACTGAAGCTTTCTTT. This sequence encodes CASSIAPTVLNTEAFF. This chain uses TRBV19 with TRBJ1-1, with D hard to call. With 1 base removed from V and 0 bases from J, the gap between germline ends came to 12 bases. The CDR3 has 16 residues. Germline V gives CDR1 LNHDA, CDR2 SQIVND (reference sequence).

V usage is TRBV6-6 and J usage is TRBJ2-3, with TRBD1 identical over 9 bases. V dropped 0 bases and J dropped 6; count of bases not matched to a gene: 4. The V gene's germline CDR1 is MNHNY and CDR2 SVGAGI (reference sequence). The CDR3 extends over 15 amino acids. The CDR3 region has the DNA TGTGCCAGCAGTTACTCCGGGACAGGGTCCGATACGCAGTATTTT. Encoded protein: CASSYSGTGSDTQYF.

The V and J genes are TRBV27 and TRBJ1-5, with TRBD1 as a possible D gene (6 bases). Trimming removed 10 bases at V and 5 bases at J, with 21 bases between. Germline V gene lookup returns CDR1 MNHEY and CDR2 SMNVEV (reference sequence). This CDR3 comprises 15 residues. CDR3 region: CATAPGAEAYQPQHF. CDR3 sequence (DNA): TGTGCCACCGCCCCGGGGGCGGAGGCTTATCAGCCCCAGCATTTT.

The J gene is TRBJ1-1, the V gene TRBV11-2, with D uncertain. The CDR3 is 18 residues long. From germline, CDR1 is SGHAT and CDR2 FQNNGV. V shed 2 bases and J shed 1 base, with 20 bases lying between them. The CDR3 DNA is TGTGCCAGCAGCTTATATGGGGTAGGGCCGCGAGAGAACACTGAAGCTTTCTTT. This translates into CASSLYGVGPRENTEAFF.

The chain joins TRBV6-1 to TRBJ1-2; TRBD1 aligns across 8 bases. This CDR3 is 12 amino acids long. The germline V gene encodes CDR1 MNHNS and CDR2 SASEGT. Unmatched junction bases numbered 0, after V lost 3 bases and J lost 6 bases. CDR3 in DNA: TGTGCCAGCAGTGAGGACAGGGATGGCTACACCTTC. It yields the protein CASSEDRDGYTF.

Turning to this clone: The junction and the germline gene differ at one end; a read error may be behind it. J is TRBJ1-2 and V is TRBV29-1; 8 nucleotides align to TRBD1. The CDR3 has 12 residues. The V gene's germline CDR1 is SQVTM and CDR2 ANQGSEA. CDR3 nucleotides: TGCAGCGTCGAAGACAGGGGCGGCGGCTACACCTTC. It yields the protein CSVEDRGGGYTF.

The chain joins TRBV28 to TRBJ1-2, with TRBD1 matching 11 bases. The germline V gene has CDR1 MDHEN and CDR2 SYDVKM. The length of the CDR3 is 16 residues. The J segment lost 4 bases and the V segment lost 2 bases, leaving 6 bases of the junction unmatched. The CDR3 spells CASSLAGQGAGYGYTF. The CDR3 bases are TGTGCCAGCAGTTTAGCCGGACAGGGGGCGGGCTATGGCTACACCTTC.

The chain employs TRBV7-2 and TRBJ1-2; 7 bases map to TRBD1. The CDR3 is 14 amino acids. With 3 bases clipped from V and 6 bases from J, the junction kept 7 bases outside the gene matches. Germline V CDR1 and CDR2: SGHTA, FQGNSA. The CDR3 spells CASSFTGAGDGYTF. The CDR3 DNA sequence: TGTGCCAGCAGCTTTACAGGGGCAGGGGATGGCTACACCTTC.

The genes are TRBV30 and TRBJ2-5; the D is unclear. Trimming removed 5 bases at V and 2 bases at J, with 9 bases between. The CDR3 consists of 12 residues. CDR1 GTSNPN and CDR2 SVGIG come from the germline V gene (reference sequence). The CDR3 coding sequence is TGTGCCTGGGCAGGAAGACAAGAGACCCAGTACTTC. Translating gives CAWAGRQETQYF.

The chain links TRBV28 to TRBJ1-3; 8 positions agree with TRBD1. The CDR3 spans 15 residues. The germline V gene has CDR1 MDHEN and CDR2 SYDVKM. With V trimmed by 6 bases and J by 2 bases, 6 bases remained unmatched. CDR3 in DNA: TGTGCCAGCAGACCTGACAGGGGTGCTGGAAACACCATATATTTT. This encodes CASRPDRGAGNTIYF.

The V and J genes are TRBV6-5 and TRBJ1-1; the D gene is possibly TRBD1 (5 bases). In germline, CDR1 is MNHEY, CDR2 SVGAGI. This CDR3 is 14 amino acids long. V lost 8 bases and J 6 bases, leaving 19 bases between the germline ends. The CDR3 loop reads CASVPGRDHSEAFF. The CDR3 coding sequence is TGTGCCAGCGTCCCAGGACGGGACCATTCTGAAGCTTTCTTT.

This chain links TRBV27 with TRBJ2-1, with unresolved D. Per the germline V gene, CDR1 is MNHEY and CDR2 is SMNVEV (reference sequence). V was shortened by 10 bases and J by 9 bases, with 16 bases between the two germline ends. The CDR3 spans 12 residues. The CDR3 DNA reads as TGTGCCACAGTGCTCGATGGGGTTGAGCAGTTCTTC. Encoded protein: CATVLDGVEQFF.

The rearrangement uses TRBV6-5 and TRBJ1-4, with TRBD1 as a possible D gene (6 bases). This CDR3 contains 15 residues. Germline V gene lookup returns CDR1 MNHEY and CDR2 SVGAGI. Trimming cost V 6 bases and J 5 bases, with 16 bases left between them. DNA for the CDR3: TGTGCCAGCAGCCGGGACATAGGGGGGAATGAAAAACTGTTTTTT. As protein: CASSRDIGGNEKLFF.

This rearrangement joins TRBV11-2 to TRBJ2-1, with D perhaps matching TRBD1 (6 bases). Germline values: CDR1 SGHAT, CDR2 FQNNGV. V lost 7 bases and J 8 bases, leaving 18 bases between the germline ends. This CDR3 is 14 amino acids long. The CDR3 loop is CASTSRGSMDEQFF. The CDR3 DNA is TGTGCCAGCACTTCAAGGGGGAGCATGGATGAGCAGTTCTTC.

The chain recombines TRBV19 with TRBJ2-2, with 12 nucleotides matching TRBD2. The V gene end was trimmed by 2 bases and the J gene end by 1 base; junction bases not matched to a gene: 8. CDR1 is LNHDA and CDR2 is SQIVND in the germline V gene (reference sequence). The CDR3 consists of 19 residues. The CDR3 DNA is TGTGCCAGTAGTATAAAAAAGAGGGGACTAGCGGGGAACACCGGGGAGCTGTTTTTT. Translation: CASSIKKRGLAGNTGELFF.

This clone has only one observation. The rearrangement uses TRBV7-8 and TRBJ2-7, with 11 bases lining up with TRBD2. The trim removed 5 bases at V and 4 bases at J, leaving 16 bases unmatched. The length of the CDR3 is 18 residues. The V gene's germline CDR1 is SGHVS and CDR2 FQNEAQ. CDR3 DNA: TGTGCCAGCAGCCCGAATATCGGGACTAGCGGAGGGGGGTACGAGCAGTACTTC. Protein sequence: CASSPNIGTSGGGYEQYF.

The chain couples TRBV30 to TRBJ2-5; TRBD2 agrees at 10 bases. Germline V gene lookup returns CDR1 GTSNPN and CDR2 SVGIG (reference sequence). V dropped 4 bases and J dropped 5; count of bases not matched to a gene: 7. The CDR3 has 14 residues. The CDR3 region is CAWTSGSRRETQYF. In DNA form, the CDR3 reads TGTGCCTGGACTAGCGGGAGTCGGCGGGAGACCCAGTACTTC.

The chain recombines TRBV28 with TRBJ2-5; TRBD2 matches 7 bases. V was clipped by 3 bases and J by 5 bases; unmatched bases: 9. In germline, CDR1 is MDHEN, CDR2 SYDVKM. The CDR3 runs 15 residues. The CDR3 is CASSFSGGRTETQYF. The CDR3 nucleotides read TGTGCCAGCAGTTTTTCGGGGGGACGCACGGAGACCCAGTACTTC.

This clone was counted between two and nine times. This chain uses TRBV29-1 with TRBJ1-2; TRBD1 matches at 11 bases. V dropped 6 bases and J dropped 4; count of bases not matched to a gene: 10. There are 15 residues in the CDR3. CDR1 SQVTM and CDR2 ANQGSEA come from the germline V gene. CDR3 loop: CSVTGTGGSVYGYTF. Here the CDR3 DNA reads TGCAGCGTGACCGGGACAGGGGGTAGCGTCTATGGCTACACCTTC. Using reference TRBV29-1 and TRBJ1-2 for the parts outside the CDR3, the full variable domain is SAVISQKPSRDICQRGTSLTIQCQVDSQVTMMFWYRQQPGQSLTLIATANQGSEATYESGFVIDKFPISRPNLTFSTLTVSNMSPEDSSIYLCSVTGTGGSVYGYTFGSGTRLTVV.

The rearrangement joins TRBV7-6 to TRBJ2-3, with TRBD2 as a possible D gene (5 bases). Trimming shortened V by 1 base and J by 2 bases, and 10 bases separated the two germline ends. Germline CDR1 and CDR2: SGHVS and FNYEAQ. The CDR3 runs to 15 residues. The CDR3 loop is CASSLVPGITDTQYF. DNA of the CDR3: TGTGCCAGCAGCTTAGTGCCCGGGATCACAGATACGCAGTATTTT.

V and J are TRBV7-3 and TRBJ2-1; no clear D. The CDR3 has 17 residues. The V gene's germline CDR1 is SGHTA and CDR2 FQGTGA. The germline V and J ends were trimmed by 0 bases and 2 bases, with 14 bases remaining between them. CDR3 amino acids: CASSLTGWPITYNEQFF. CDR3 sequence (DNA): TGTGCCAGCAGCTTAACCGGTTGGCCTATCACCTACAATGAGCAGTTCTTC.

This chain uses TRBV6-4 with TRBJ2-3; D not resolved. The germline V gene has CDR1 MRHNA and CDR2 SNTAGT. The CDR3 spans 13 residues. Trimming removed 0 bases from V and 6 bases from J, with 7 bases in between. The CDR3 here is CASSDSPHDTQYF. The CDR3, as DNA: TGTGCCAGCAGTGACTCGCCTCACGATACGCAGTATTTT.

V and J are TRBV30 and TRBJ2-2; TRBD1 aligns across 8 bases. The CDR3 length is 14 residues. The J segment lost 7 bases and the V segment lost 2 bases, leaving 6 bases of the junction unmatched. Germline CDR1 reads GTSNPN; CDR2 reads SVGIG (reference sequence). CDR3 loop: CAWSSGRGHGELFF. The CDR3 DNA sequence: TGTGCCTGGAGTAGCGGCAGGGGGCACGGGGAGCTGTTTTTT.

In DNA, the CDR3 is TGTGCCAGCAGCTTAGATCGCTCTTCCACAGATACGCAGTATTTT. It codes for CASSLDRSSTDTQYF. The rearrangement uses TRBV7-2 and TRBJ2-3; no firm D call. V gave up 1 base and J gave up 2 bases, with 10 bases separating them. Germline CDR1 reads SGHTA; CDR2 reads FQGNSA. This CDR3 region has 15 residues.

The chain combines TRBV11-1 with TRBJ1-5; the D gene is possibly TRBD1 (6 bases). This CDR3 has 16 amino acids. V was pared by 3 bases and J by 1 base, with 13 bases between. CDR1 is SGHAT, CDR2 FQDESV, per germline (reference sequence). The CDR3 region is CASSFNRVASNQPQHF. The CDR3 coding sequence is TGTGCCAGCAGCTTTAACAGGGTCGCAAGCAATCAGCCCCAGCATTTT.

The chain has TRBV7-2 and TRBJ1-1; perhaps TRBD1 as D (5 bases). Looked up from germline, CDR1 is SGHTA and CDR2 is FQGNSA. The CDR3 spans 14 residues. The V gene lost 2 bases and the J gene lost 5 bases, with 12 bases spanning the gap. The CDR3 sequence: CASSLIPGPTEAFF. The CDR3 DNA reads as TGTGCCAGCAGCTTAATTCCAGGGCCGACTGAAGCTTTCTTT.

The chain carries TRBV7-2 and TRBJ1-6; 7 bases are shared with TRBD1. The CDR3 totals 15 residues. Trimming cost V 0 bases and J 7 bases; bases outside gene matches: 3. Germline values: CDR1 SGHTA, CDR2 FQGNSA. The CDR3 sequence is CASSLATQGNSPLHF. For the CDR3, the DNA is TGTGCCAGCAGCTTAGCAACACAGGGGAATTCACCCCTCCACTTT.

CDR3 sequence (DNA): TGTGCCAGCACCTCGAGACGGGGGGCGGGGAACTATGGCTACACCTTC. It yields the protein CASTSRRGAGNYGYTF. The V and J genes are TRBV28 and TRBJ1-2; D may be TRBD1 (6 bases). The germline V gene encodes CDR1 MDHEN and CDR2 SYDVKM. Between the trimmed V and J ends, which lost 7 bases and 2 bases, there was a span of 20 bases. This CDR3 spans 16 amino acids.